The source of this T cell receptor beta chain is a study of shared clonotypes between healthy human individuals. Study-level findings and limits: Sharing across four donors was seen in around 5.1% of naive CD4 clonotypes.

An even split of each subset's genomic DNA across several immunoSEQ plates was performed. The data were produced by immunoSEQ multiplex PCR, yet TCRdb's version contains in-frame clones alone and is incomplete. The data hold 2.3 million or so clones, with approximately 95% observed a single time. This CDR3 is 13 amino acids long. CDR1 is MDHEN, CDR2 SYDVKM, per germline. Trimming took off 6 bases at V and 0 bases at J, with 8 bases between the two ends. About this clone: The antigen remains undetermined.

The material sequenced was naive CD4+ T cells from PBMCs. As for subset: CD45RA+ positively selected. This clonotype was sampled from a man aged 18-30 years in good health. Some clones in this sample may be carry-over from other donors' samples. The chain recombines TRBV28 with TRBJ2-5; D is uncertain. CDR3 bases: TGTGCCAGCAGACCAAGGTACCAAGAGACCCAGTACTTC. It codes for CASRPRYQETQYF.